These 30 T cell receptor beta chains share one sample of origin, sequenced in a study of neurological immune-mediated disorders (dated by TCRdb to between 2018 and 2021). The library was produced with 5' RACE. TCRdb shows the sequencer as Illumina HiSeq 2500. TCRdb passed the public sequencing reads through fastp at Q25 and MiXCR, retaining productive beta sequences. A single entry per CDR3 protein holds the most common genes and DNA from its merged rows. For this sample the table gives 66,000 or so distinct CDR3 sequences, of which around 3.7% were detected only once. The ten most abundant clones make up over 3.5% of the sample. Material: PBMCs. These TCRs come from a man aged 35-49 years with multiple sclerosis.

V is TRBV6-9 and J is TRBJ2-7, with 9 positions matching TRBD1. V was pared by 2 bases and J by 3 bases, with 5 bases of the junction left unmatched. The CDR3 has 15 amino acids. Looked up from germline, CDR1 is MNHGY and CDR2 is SVAAGI. This CDR3 is CASSYGTGYRYEQYF. The CDR3 region has the DNA TGTGCCAGCAGTTATGGGACAGGGTATCGCTACGAGCAGTACTTC.

This clonotype has a count of ten or more. The gene calls are TRBV30 and TRBJ1-1, with unresolved D. The CDR3 spans 13 residues. Germline V CDR1 and CDR2: GTSNPN, SVGIG (reference sequence). V shed 3 bases and J shed 1 base, with 9 bases lying between them. The CDR3 region has the DNA TGTGCCTGGAGCATGGGGAGGAACACTGAAGCTTTCTTT. Translation gives CAWSMGRNTEAFF.

Many counts were recorded for this clonotype. This chain uses TRBV11-2 with TRBJ2-1, with D perhaps TRBD1 (6 bases). Trimming removed 0 bases from V and 1 base from J, with 7 bases in between. Germline values: CDR1 SGHAT, CDR2 FQNNGV. The CDR3 is 15 amino acids. The CDR3 spells CASSLETGSYNEQFF. The CDR3 DNA follows: TGTGCCAGCAGCTTAGAGACAGGTTCCTACAATGAGCAGTTCTTC.

As regards this clonotype: Being one base from a much bigger clone, this may be a read error. The chain couples TRBV5-1 to TRBJ2-3; D unclear. The CDR3 is 14 amino acids. CDR1 is SGHRS, CDR2 YFSETQ, per germline. The V end lost 10 bases, the J end lost 1 base, and 16 bases lay between the germline ends. CDR3 sequence (DNA): TGCGCCTCCAGGAATAGAACCGGCACAGATACGCAGTATTTT. The encoded protein is CASRNRTGTDTQYF.

This clonotype was seen repeatedly, ten times or more. The J gene is TRBJ1-2, the V gene TRBV7-2, with unresolved D. Trimming stripped 2 bases from V and 4 bases from J, with 14 bases between. The CDR3 consists of 15 residues. Per the germline V gene, CDR1 is SGHTA and CDR2 is FQGNSA. CDR3 loop: CASSLKDLRGYGYTF. The CDR3, as DNA: TGTGCCAGCAGCTTAAAGGACCTAAGAGGCTATGGCTACACCTTC.

This clonotype was recorded many times. The V and J genes are TRBV5-1 and TRBJ2-7; the match to TRBD2 covers 7 bases. CDR3 length: 13 residues. V lost 7 bases to trimming and J lost 6 bases; unmatched junction nucleotides: 10. Germline CDR1 and CDR2: SGHRS and YFSETQ. The CDR3 DNA sequence: TGCGCCAGCGGACTAGGGCCTCCCGCCGAGCAGTACTTC. Its translation: CASGLGPPAEQYF.

This clonotype has at least ten counts. V usage is TRBV20-1 and J usage is TRBJ2-7; unclear D gene. Germline-derived CDR1 and CDR2 are DFQATT and SNEGSKA (reference sequence). With 6 bases removed from V and 2 bases from J, the gap between germline ends came to 5 bases. The CDR3 sequence is 10 residues long. As DNA, the CDR3 is TGCAGTGCAGGGACCTACGAGCAGTACTTC. Its protein is CSAGTYEQYF.

This clonotype has a count of ten or more. CDR3 DNA sequence: TGTGCCAGCAGTTTCCCCGGGACAGGGCGAGGCACTGAAGCTTTCTTT. Translated, it gives CASSFPGTGRGTEAFF. The rearrangement joins TRBV12-3 or TRBV12-4 to TRBJ1-1; 9 positions agree with TRBD1. With 3 bases clipped from V and 4 bases from J, the junction kept 9 bases outside the gene matches. This CDR3 spans 16 amino acids.

This clonotype was found many times. The J gene is TRBJ2-2, the V gene TRBV9; 7 nucleotides align to TRBD1. The J segment lost 2 bases and the V segment lost 4 bases, leaving 8 bases of the junction unmatched. CDR3 length equals 16 residues. The germline V gene has CDR1 SGDLS and CDR2 YYNGEE. The CDR3: CASSPWDRVNTGELFF. The CDR3, as DNA: TGTGCCAGCAGCCCTTGGGACAGAGTTAACACCGGGGAGCTGTTTTTT. Using reference TRBV9 and TRBJ2-2 for the parts outside the CDR3, the full variable domain is DSGVTQTPKHLITATGQRVTLRCSPRSGDLSVYWYQQSLDQGLQFLIQYYNGEERAKGNILERFSAQQFPDLHSELNLSSLELGDSALYFCASSPWDRVNTGELFFGEGSRLTVL.

This clonotype showed up many times. This chain joins TRBV20-1 and TRBJ1-5; TRBD1 might be the D (6 bases). Germline assignment: CDR1 DFQATT and CDR2 SNEGSKA (reference sequence). Trimming stripped 5 bases from V and 6 bases from J, with 20 bases between. The CDR3 is made up of 15 amino acids. CDR3 region: CSAPGRGALSQPQHF. The CDR3 DNA reads TGCAGTGCTCCCGGGCGGGGGGCCTTGAGTCAGCCCCAGCATTTT.

In its sample, this clonotype was seen many times. The J gene is TRBJ1-1, the V gene TRBV5-5; 8 nucleotides line up with TRBD1. The J segment lost 5 bases and the V segment lost 1 base, leaving 4 bases of the junction unmatched. This CDR3 contains 14 residues. From germline, CDR1 is SGHKS and CDR2 YYEKEE (reference sequence). CDR3 sequence: CASSLITGGTEAFF. The DNA of the CDR3 is TGTGCCAGCAGCTTGATTACAGGGGGAACTGAAGCTTTCTTT.

CDR3 protein: CASSDGRGHGEKLFF. As DNA, the CDR3 is TGTGCCAGCAGTGATGGGAGGGGGCATGGTGAAAAACTGTTTTTT. The V call is TRBV6-1, the J call TRBJ1-4, with 7 bases matching TRBD1. Per the germline V gene, CDR1 is MNHNS and CDR2 is SASEGT. CDR3 length: 15 residues. J gave up 7 bases and V 3 bases, and 8 bases lay outside the gene matches.

This clonotype was recorded many times. V is TRBV5-1 and J is TRBJ2-7; 10 bases line up with TRBD1. The J segment lost 4 bases and the V segment lost 2 bases, leaving 9 bases of the junction unmatched. Germline V CDR1 and CDR2: SGHRS, YFSETQ. This CDR3 has 16 amino acids. In nucleotides, the CDR3 is TGCGCCAGCAGCTTACTCGACAGGGGGCGCGGGTACGAGCAGTACTTC. Its translation: CASSLLDRGRGYEQYF.

This clonotype was detected many times. The chain carries TRBV2 and TRBJ2-1; D possibly corresponds to TRBD2 (5 bases). The CDR3 is made up of 15 amino acids. Trimming took off 3 bases at V and 6 bases at J, with 15 bases between the two ends. CDR1 is SNHLY and CDR2 is FYNNEI in the germline V gene. The DNA of the CDR3 is TGTGCCAGCAGTGACCGAGGGAGTTCAAGCAATGAGCAGTTCTTC. It translates to CASSDRGSSSNEQFF. Variable domain in full (rest from reference TRBV2 and TRBJ2-1): EPEVTQTPSHQVTQMGQEVILRCVPISNHLYFYWYRQILGQKVEFLVSFYNNEISEKSEIFDDQFSVERPDGSNFTLKIRSTKLEDSAMYFCASSDRGSSSNEQFFGPGTRLTVL.

This clonotype was counted at least ten times. This chain joins TRBV5-1 and TRBJ2-5; 8 bases match TRBD2. The CDR3 covers 16 residues. The germline V gene encodes CDR1 SGHRS and CDR2 YFSETQ. V lost 4 bases, J lost 4 bases, and 12 bases stayed unmatched. As DNA, the CDR3 is TGCGCCAGCAGCCTAATCGGGGGGGACGGAGGAGAGACCCAGTACTTC. As protein: CASSLIGGDGGETQYF.

Turning to this clonotype: Possible read error: a much larger clone is one base away. The chain links TRBV20-1 to TRBJ1-5; TRBD1 matches at 7 bases. The CDR3 runs to 15 residues. CDR1 is DFQATT, CDR2 SNEGSKA, per germline (reference sequence). The CDR3 DNA is TGCAGTGCTAGACGCGGGACAGATAGCAATCAGCACCAGCATTTT. Translating gives CSARRGTDSNQHQHF.

Many counts were recorded for this clonotype. The V and J genes are TRBV5-6 and TRBJ2-7, with 7 positions matching TRBD2. Germline assignment: CDR1 SGHDT and CDR2 YYEEEE. V gave up 4 bases and J gave up 6 bases; unmatched junction bases: 7. The CDR3 consists of 13 residues. This CDR3 reads CASSPGTTFEQYF. The CDR3 nucleotides read TGTGCCAGCAGCCCCGGGACTACGTTCGAGCAGTACTTC.

This clonotype was seen more than once but under ten times. The chain links TRBV14 to TRBJ1-1; no reliable D call. This CDR3 has 15 residues. CDR1 is SGHDN, CDR2 FVKESK, per germline. Deletions cut 4 bases from V and 3 bases from J, with 15 bases between. The chain's CDR3 is CASSPTLGYDTEAFF. In DNA form, the CDR3 reads TGTGCCAGCAGCCCCACTTTGGGGTACGACACTGAAGCTTTCTTT.

Many counts were recorded for this clonotype. The chain is built from TRBV5-6 and TRBJ1-5; D unresolved. V gave up 1 base and J gave up 6 bases, with 14 bases separating them. From germline, CDR1 is SGHDT and CDR2 YYEEEE. The CDR3 runs to 15 residues. CDR3 protein: CASSLRHEGIQPQHF. In DNA form, the CDR3 reads TGTGCCAGCAGCTTGCGGCACGAGGGTATTCAGCCCCAGCATTTT.

At least ten counts were recorded for this clonotype. This chain joins TRBV9 and TRBJ2-5, with D tentatively TRBD1 (5 bases). This CDR3 comprises 16 residues. V gave up 3 bases and J gave up 1 base, with 16 bases separating them. Germline V gene data show CDR1 as SGDLS and CDR2 as YYNGEE. Here the CDR3 reads CASSASPLRAQETQYF. CDR3 coding DNA: TGTGCCAGCAGCGCCAGCCCCCTCAGGGCCCAAGAGACCCAGTACTTC.

This clonotype appeared many times. The chain's CDR3 is CASSPAGSGNSRNTIYF. The DNA for the CDR3 is TGTGCCAGCAGCCCTGCAGGGTCTGGAAATAGTAGAAACACCATATATTTT. V gene TRBV6-5 combines with J gene TRBJ1-3; a possible D gene is TRBD1 (5 bases). CDR1 and CDR2 from the germline V gene are MNHEY and SVGAGI. There are 17 residues in the CDR3. The V gene lost 6 bases and the J gene lost 5 bases, with 23 bases spanning the gap.

In its sample, this clonotype was seen many times. The chain links TRBV29-1 to TRBJ2-3; D unresolved. Germline loops: CDR1 SQVTM, CDR2 ANQGSEA. The length of the CDR3 is 12 residues. Trimming took 2 bases from V and 2 from J, leaving 5 bases between them. CDR3 DNA sequence: TGCAGCGTTGAATCGGTCACAGATACGCAGTATTTT. Protein sequence: CSVESVTDTQYF.

About this clonotype itself: With a much larger clone just one base away, this may be a read error. The rearrangement joins TRBV7-9 to TRBJ2-1, with D unclear. V lost 2 bases and J lost 10, with 6 bases in between. There are 11 residues in the CDR3. Germline V gene data show CDR1 as SEHNR and CDR2 as FQNEAQ (reference sequence). The CDR3 protein is CASSLKQEQFF. As DNA, the CDR3 is TGTGCCAGCAGCTTAAAGCAAGAGCAGTTCTTC. Together with reference TRBV7-9 and TRBJ2-1, the CDR3 gives the full variable domain: DTGVSQNPRHKITKRGQNVTFRCDPISEHNRLYWYRQTLGQGPEFLTYFQNEAQLEKSRLLSDRFSAERPKGSFSTLEIQRTEQGDSAMYLCASSLKQEQFFGPGTRLTVL.

Many counts were recorded for this clonotype. The V gene is TRBV3-1, the J gene TRBJ2-6; D possibly uses TRBD1 or TRBD2 (6 bases each). This CDR3 region has 18 residues. Trimming stripped 6 bases from V and 4 bases from J, with 22 bases between. CDR1 is LGHDT and CDR2 is YNNKEL in the germline V gene (reference sequence). CDR3 residues: CASRPAGGGRSGANVLTF. The CDR3 DNA reads as TGTGCCAGCAGACCAGCTGGTGGGGGGCGATCCGGGGCCAACGTCCTGACTTTC.

This clonotype was recorded many times. The chain carries TRBV15 and TRBJ2-1, with 13 bases matching TRBD2. The CDR3 runs 16 residues. J was trimmed by 13 bases and V by 0 bases; bases with no gene match: 9. CDR1 is LNHNV, CDR2 YYDKDF, per germline (reference sequence). The CDR3 nucleotides are TGTGCCACCAGCAGAGATACACTAGCGGGAGGGCCTAGACAGTTCTTC. It codes for CATSRDTLAGGPRQFF.

This clonotype came up many times. The chain carries TRBV7-2 and TRBJ1-4; possible D gene TRBD1, 5 bases. V was clipped by 6 bases and J by 2 bases, with 19 bases between them. The CDR3 extends over 17 amino acids. Per the germline V gene, CDR1 is SGHTA and CDR2 is FQGNSA. The CDR3 region is CASSEARVYRTNEKLFF. CDR3 nucleotide sequence: TGTGCCAGCAGTGAAGCCAGGGTGTATAGGACTAATGAAAAACTGTTTTTT.

At least ten counts were recorded for this clonotype. The chain uses TRBV7-8 and TRBJ2-5, with TRBD1 matching 7 bases. V lost 2 bases and J lost 4; bases outside the gene matches: 1. The germline V gene encodes CDR1 SGHVS and CDR2 FQNEAQ. This CDR3 has 13 amino acids. This chain's CDR3 is CASSLPGGETQYF. CDR3 nucleotide sequence: TGTGCCAGCAGCTTACCAGGGGGAGAGACCCAGTACTTC.

This clonotype was counted ten times or more. The V and J genes are TRBV12-3 or TRBV12-4 and TRBJ2-5; D unresolved. Trimming took 1 base from V and 4 from J, leaving 10 bases between them. The CDR3 runs 14 residues. CDR3 in amino acids: CASSLERAGETQYF. DNA for the CDR3: TGTGCCAGCAGTTTAGAAAGGGCAGGAGAGACCCAGTACTTC.

This clonotype counts as medium-sized (0.01 to 0.1%). V gene TRBV20-1 combines with J gene TRBJ1-2, with 10 bases lining up with TRBD1. V was clipped by 6 bases and J by 7 bases; unmatched bases: 8. This CDR3 is 13 amino acids long. CDR1 DFQATT and CDR2 SNEGSKA come from the germline V gene (reference sequence). This CDR3 reads CSAGDRGPGGYTF. The CDR3, as DNA: TGCAGTGCAGGCGACAGGGGGCCGGGTGGCTACACCTTC.

This clonotype has at least ten counts. The chain carries TRBV12-3 or TRBV12-4 and TRBJ2-3; TRBD2 matches 9 bases. Trimming took 7 bases from V and 4 from J; bases not matched to a gene: 6. This CDR3 spans 14 amino acids. Here the CDR3 reads CASMGGGVADTQYF. CDR3 bases: TGTGCCAGCATGGGCGGGGGGGTGGCAGATACGCAGTATTTT.